This T cell receptor (beta chain) was recovered during a study of blood T cell repertoires in COVID-19. Study at large: The United States, Italy and Spain supplied acute and convalescent COVID-19 samples. T cells, B-cell-depleted T cells, or PBMCs supplied cDNA or gDNA.

Original data processing: Reference gene primer amplification gave nucleated cell count estimates. Some clones are missing from TCRdb's copy, which holds only in-frame ones; the method was immunoSEQ multiplex PCR. The DNA gave D and trimming, while V, J and clone size come from that table. The sample holds 100,000 to 130,000 clones, 80% to 90% seen once. This clonotype was sampled from a man between 40 and 49 years old with active or convalescent COVID-19. Sequenced input: peripheral blood.

The CDR3 here is CASSLGLAGQGGQFF. For the CDR3, the DNA is TGCGCCAGCAGCCTTGGACTAGCGGGACAGGGGGGGCAGTTCTTC. This sequence joins TRBV4-3 and TRBJ2-1; maybe TRBD2 (12 bases). The CDR3 has 15 amino acids. Germline V gene sequence: CDR1 LGHNA, CDR2 YSLEER. V was pared by 4 bases and J by 12 bases, with 22 bases between.